Listed below are T cell receptor beta chains from one sample, sequenced in a study of blood T cells in healthy people across ages. MiXCR was run by TCRdb on the 5' RACE reads, yielding one entry per CDR3 protein. The sample has over a million distinct CDR3 sequences, 59% seen once. Sequenced: blood. The receptors stem from a man between 18 and 35 years old in good health. CDR3s include the opening cysteine and the closing phenylalanine or tryptophan. The D gene is left open where the match is weak. Expanded clones get a size class; other rows say once, few or many, or leave the size out.

J	size	V	D	CDR3	DNA
TRBJ2-5	NA	TRBV4-2	TRBD2	CASSQGLGVETQYF	TGTGCCAGCAGCCAGGGACTAGGGGTGGAGACCCAGTACTTC
TRBJ2-7	few	TRBV6-6	NA	CASSGRYEQYF	TGTGCCAGCTCTGGACGCTACGAGCAGTACTTC
TRBJ1-1	NA	TRBV6-2/TRBV6-3	NA	CASSYAGVGTEAFF	TGTGCCAGCAGTTACGCGGGAGTGGGCACTGAAGCTTTCTTT
TRBJ2-2	few	TRBV29-1	TRBD2	CSAERGGATGELFF	TGCAGCGCAGAGCGGGGTGGGGCAACCGGGGAGCTGTTTTTT
TRBJ2-7	NA	TRBV11-2	NA	CASSWRDGYEQYF	TGTGCCAGCAGCTGGCGGGACGGCTACGAGCAGTACTTC
TRBJ2-1	NA	TRBV2	TRBD2	CASRASGGAYNEQFF	TGTGCCAGCAGAGCTAGCGGGGGGGCCTACAATGAGCAGTTCTTC
TRBJ2-1	NA	TRBV20-1	NA	CRALTTGNEQFF	TGCAGGGCTCTAACGACGGGCAATGAGCAGTTCTTC
TRBJ2-5	NA	TRBV10-3	NA	CAISESGTVETQYF	TGTGCCATCAGTGAGTCTGGTACAGTTGAGACCCAGTACTTC
TRBJ2-5	NA	TRBV29-1	TRBD2	CSAPGLAGPGETQYF	TGCAGCGCCCCGGGACTAGCGGGACCGGGGGAGACCCAGTACTTC
TRBJ2-5	NA	TRBV15	NA	CAASREYQGEGETQYF	TGTGCCGCCAGCAGAGAATATCAAGGGGAAGGAGAGACCCAGTACTTC
TRBJ1-2	NA	TRBV27	TRBD1	CASSLSGQGEYYGYTF	TGTGCCAGCAGTTTATCAGGACAGGGGGAATACTATGGCTACACCTTC
TRBJ2-3	NA	TRBV12-3/TRBV12-4	NA	CASSASHTGPGVDTQYF	TGTGCCAGCAGCGCCTCCCATACAGGACCTGGGGTAGATACGCAGTATTTT
TRBJ1-6	NA	TRBV20-1	TRBD1	CSARDLGQGYNSPLHF	TGCAGTGCTAGAGATCTGGGACAGGGGTATAATTCACCCCTCCACTTT
TRBJ2-7	NA	TRBV2	TRBD2	CASRPGLAGAYEQYF	TGTGCCAGCAGACCGGGACTAGCGGGAGCCTACGAGCAGTACTTC
TRBJ2-2	NA	TRBV18	NA	CASSPDSFTGELFF	TGTGCCAGCTCACCAGACAGTTTCACCGGGGAGCTGTTTTTT
TRBJ1-1	many	TRBV19	NA	CASSLALNTEAFF	TGTGCCAGCAGTTTGGCCCTGAACACTGAAGCTTTCTTT
TRBJ1-3	NA	TRBV12-5	NA	CASGLRGNTIYF	TGTGCTAGTGGTTTAAGGGGAAACACCATATATTTT
TRBJ2-7	NA	TRBV7-9	NA	CASTGGFYEQYF	TGTGCCAGCACTGGCGGGTTCTACGAGCAGTACTTC
TRBJ2-1	NA	TRBV20-1	TRBD2	CSASASGSFSYNEQFF	TGCAGTGCTAGCGCCAGCGGGAGTTTTTCCTACAATGAGCAGTTCTTC
TRBJ2-3	few	TRBV7-2	NA	CASTLNRQLTDTQYF	TGTGCCAGCACCTTAAATCGACAGCTCACAGATACGCAGTATTTT
TRBJ2-1	NA	TRBV15	NA	CATSRDLGEQFF	TGTGCCACCAGCAGAGATTTGGGGGAGCAGTTCTTC
TRBJ2-1	NA	TRBV12-3/TRBV12-4	NA	CASSFEGGPQEQFF	TGTGCCAGCAGTTTTGAGGGAGGCCCCCAGGAGCAGTTCTTC
TRBJ2-5	few	TRBV4-1	NA	CASSQESFGTDQETQYF	TGCGCCAGCAGCCAAGAATCCTTCGGGACGGACCAAGAGACCCAGTACTTC
TRBJ2-5	many	TRBV6-5	NA	CASSSQGQETQYF	TGTGCCAGCAGTTCACAGGGACAAGAGACCCAGTACTTC
TRBJ2-1	NA	TRBV7-2	TRBD2	CASSLFTSGGDEQFF	TGTGCCAGCAGCTTATTTACTAGCGGGGGAGATGAGCAGTTCTTC
TRBJ2-7	once	TRBV29-1	TRBD2	CSAGLAGARDEQYF	TGCAGCGCCGGACTAGCGGGGGCTCGAGATGAGCAGTACTTC
TRBJ2-3	NA	TRBV20-1	TRBD2	CSARLDPGLETQYF	TGCAGTGCTAGATTAGATCCCGGACTAGAGACGCAGTATTTT